This T cell receptor (beta chain) emerged from a study of T cells expressing NK-cell markers. On the study more broadly: Seropositivity for HCMV was found in seven of the eight sequenced donors, with one seronegative.

Whole-study findings and limits: Whether the expanded NKG2C+ T cell clones recognized HCMV remained unclear.

Comments on this clonotype: The target antigen is unknown.

TCRdb re-called the 5' RACE reads, yielding one record per CDR3 amino acid sequence without DNA. This repertoire includes over 250,000 distinct CDR3 sequences. Germline loops: CDR1 MNHEY, CDR2 SMNVEV (reference sequence). The CDR3 runs 15 residues. Input material: blood T cells: a sorted CD56 or NKG2C T cell subset, CD4+ or CD8+ T cells, or bulk PBMC T cells (not recorded which). This clonotype originated in a woman between 18 and 70 years old in good health. The genes are TRBV27 and TRBJ1-2; TCRdb gives TRBD1 as the D gene, but with no DNA this cannot be confirmed. The CDR3 region is CASTSLGPLNYGYTF.